This TCR beta chain was sequenced for a study of cytomegalovirus exposure and HLA in healthy donors. Findings and limits, study-wide: A likely sequencing artifact accounted for one observed cluster of highly shared sequence variants.

Worth noting for this clone: The antigen is undetermined.

The CDR3 extends over 14 amino acids. Trimming took 0 bases from V and 5 from J, leaving 10 bases between them. The germline V gene encodes CDR1 LNHNV and CDR2 YYDKDF (reference sequence). Vbeta (60) and Jbeta (13) primers were used in the PCR. The method was immunoSEQ multiplex PCR; TCRdb's version includes in-frame clones alone and lacks a portion of them. The table lists some 120,000 clones, around 82% of them singletons. The chain links TRBV15 to TRBJ2-5; maybe TRBD2 (5 bases). The receptor comes from a man in his forties in good health and CMV-seronegative. Sequencing was done on a sample of PBMCs. This CDR3 reads CATSRDPGLETQYF. DNA for the CDR3: TGTGCCACCAGCAGAGATCCGGGATTGGAGACCCAGTACTTC.